These 20 T cell receptor beta chains came from one sample sequenced in a study of T cells in Graves' hyperthyroidism and ophthalmopathy. Amplified TCR beta CDR3 regions came from RNA transcripts. When the TCR CDR3 underwent first-round RT-PCR, the HTBI primer set was used. TCRdb ran MiXCR on the multiplex PCR reads and lists one entry per CDR3 protein. The sample comprises 350,000 to 450,000 distinct CDR3 sequences, over 12% of which are singletons, and around 28% rests with the top ten. Sequencing was done on a sample of blood. The receptor set was obtained from a man aged 50 or older with Graves' ophthalmopathy.

Only a few counts were recorded for this clonotype. The chain uses TRBV29-1 and TRBJ1-1, with D possibly being TRBD1 (6 bases). The CDR3 extends over 11 amino acids. V shed 3 bases and J shed 7 bases, with 9 bases lying between them. Per the germline V gene, CDR1 is SQVTM and CDR2 is ANQGSEA. In DNA form, the CDR3 reads TGCAGCGTTGAGGGGGCCGGTGAAGCTTTCTTT. As protein: CSVEGAGEAFF.

In this sample, this clonotype turned up many times. The rearrangement links TRBV20-1 to TRBJ2-5; perhaps TRBD1 as D (6 bases). Trimming cost V 1 base and J 0 bases, with 12 bases left between them. The CDR3 has 15 amino acids. Germline CDR1 is DFQATT and CDR2 is SNEGSKA (reference sequence). This CDR3 is CSARAWQGNQETQYF. The CDR3, as DNA: TGCAGTGCTAGAGCATGGCAGGGGAACCAAGAGACCCAGTACTTC.

This clonotype was seen repeatedly, ten times or more. J is TRBJ2-5 and V is TRBV18, with D possibly matching TRBD2 (6 bases). The CDR3 runs 15 residues. Germline loops: CDR1 KGHSH, CDR2 LQKENI. V gave up 3 bases and J gave up 5 bases, with 16 bases separating them. The CDR3 loop is CASSPPSRRAETQYF. Here the CDR3 DNA reads TGTGCCAGCTCACCGCCTAGCCGGAGGGCGGAGACCCAGTACTTC.

V is TRBV20-1 and J is TRBJ2-1; the match to TRBD2 covers 14 bases. This CDR3 has 16 residues. The V and J ends lost 5 bases and 10 bases, in that order; junction bases with no gene match: 13. Looked up from germline, CDR1 is DFQATT and CDR2 is SNEGSKA (reference sequence). CDR3 sequence reads: CSAAGLAGVLVGEQFF. The CDR3 bases are TGCAGTGCTGCGGGACTAGCGGGAGTTTTGGTTGGAGAGCAGTTCTTC.

Many counts were recorded for this clonotype. The gene calls are TRBV6-1 and TRBJ2-1, with D maybe TRBD1 (5 bases). Germline V CDR1 and CDR2: MNHNS, SASEGT. This CDR3 has 13 residues. The V and J ends lost 2 bases and 9 bases respectively, with 11 bases between them. The CDR3 sequence is CASSELRRGEQFF. Here the CDR3 DNA reads TGTGCCAGCAGTGAATTGCGTAGGGGTGAGCAGTTCTTC.

The chain links TRBV20-1 to TRBJ2-3, with 10 bases lining up with TRBD2. The CDR3 has 18 residues. V was pared by 3 bases and J by 0 bases, with 12 bases of the junction left unmatched. Germline V CDR1 and CDR2: DFQATT, SNEGSKA (reference sequence). The CDR3 loop reads CSASIRLAGVGSTDTQYF. The CDR3 bases are TGCAGTGCTAGTATAAGGCTAGCGGGAGTAGGGAGCACAGATACGCAGTATTTT.

This chain connects TRBV19 to TRBJ2-7; no reliable D call. V was pared by 4 bases and J by 1 base, with 17 bases between. Germline-derived CDR1 and CDR2 are LNHDA and SQIVND (reference sequence). The CDR3 extends over 16 amino acids. DNA for the CDR3: TGTGCCAGTAGTAATGTTCCGGATAGGACGTCCTACGAGCAGTACTTC. Its protein is CASSNVPDRTSYEQYF.

V and J are TRBV6-1 and TRBJ2-5, with TRBD2 matching over 7 bases. This CDR3 is built from 14 residues. Germline CDR1 reads MNHNS; CDR2 reads SASEGT. Germline trimming cut 6 bases from V and 4 bases from J; bases unmatched to any gene: 8. CDR3 sequence: CASRGDGGGETQYF. The CDR3 DNA reads as TGTGCCAGCAGAGGGGACGGCGGGGGAGAGACCCAGTACTTC.

This clonotype was observed at least ten times. The chain is built from TRBV25-1 and TRBJ2-1; D ambiguous. The V and J ends lost 6 bases and 8 bases respectively, with 14 bases between them. The germline CDR1 and CDR2 sequences are MGHDK and SYGVNS. The CDR3 sequence is 13 residues long. The CDR3 DNA reads as TGTGCCAGCAGAGAGCCCCTGGGTGATGAGCAGTTCTTC. It is translated as CASREPLGDEQFF. Based on the CDR3 plus reference TRBV25-1 and TRBJ2-1, the full variable domain is EADIYQTPRYLVIGTGKKITLECSQTMGHDKMYWYQQDPGMELHLIHYSYGVNSTEKGDLSSESTVSRIRTEHFPLTLESARPSHTSQYLCASREPLGDEQFFGPGTRLTVL.

This clonotype was picked up many times. The chain couples TRBV20-1 to TRBJ1-5; D gene uncertain. V was trimmed by 2 bases and J by 3 bases, leaving 11 bases between them. From germline, CDR1 is DFQATT and CDR2 SNEGSKA (reference sequence). This CDR3 contains 14 residues. This chain's CDR3 is CSARQEQFNQPQHF. The CDR3 DNA is TGCAGTGCTAGACAGGAACAATTCAATCAGCCCCAGCATTTT.

This clonotype was counted a single time. The V call is TRBV25-1, the J call TRBJ1-3, with D perhaps matching TRBD1 (5 bases). V gave up 6 bases and J gave up 5 bases, with 14 bases separating them. The CDR3 runs 14 residues. Germline V lookup: CDR1 MGHDK, CDR2 SYGVNS. CDR3 nucleotides: TGTGCCAGCAGCACCCCGGGACTTCGAAACACCATATATTTT. Its translation is CASSTPGLRNTIYF.

This clonotype appeared many times. This sequence joins TRBV6-6 and TRBJ1-3, with D tentatively TRBD1 (6 bases). Germline V gene sequence: CDR1 MNHNY, CDR2 SVGAGI (reference sequence). Trimming removed 2 bases from V and 1 base from J, with 6 bases in between. The CDR3 is 14 amino acids. CDR3: CASSYTGSGNTIYF. CDR3 bases: TGTGCCAGCAGTTACACAGGGTCTGGAAACACCATATATTTT.

This clonotype was detected only a few times. In this CDR3 the conserved last residue, phenylalanine or tryptophan, is missing, so a read error is likely. The chain couples TRBV3-1 to TRBJ2-7, with 7 bases aligning to TRBD2. This CDR3 is built from 18 residues. CDR1 and CDR2 (germline): LGHDT, YNNKEL (reference sequence). V shed 2 bases, J shed 0 bases, and the junction held 13 bases outside the gene matches. The CDR3 coding sequence is TGTGCCAGCAGCCAAAAATTGAGACTAGCCGATTCCTCCTACGAGCAGTACCTC. This gives the protein CASSQKLRLADSSYEQYL.

The chain combines TRBV6-1 with TRBJ2-3; D is ambiguous. The CDR3 loop spans 13 amino acids. Trimming pared 6 bases from V and 6 bases from J, leaving 13 bases between. Germline V gene lookup returns CDR1 MNHNS and CDR2 SASEGT. CDR3 residues: CASRTPPLDTQYF. The CDR3 nucleotides read TGTGCCAGCAGGACTCCCCCCCTCGATACGCAGTATTTT.

This clonotype was recorded at least ten times. V is TRBV2 and J is TRBJ2-4; D uncertain. V dropped 4 bases and J dropped 0 bases, with 10 bases sitting between them. Germline CDR1 and CDR2: SNHLY and FYNNEI. This CDR3 region has 15 residues. The CDR3 spells CASSVRDLAKNIQYF. The DNA of the CDR3 is TGTGCCAGCAGTGTCAGAGATCTAGCCAAAAACATTCAGTACTTC.

Here the CDR3 reads CASSRTGASSYEQYF. Here the CDR3 DNA reads TGTGCCAGCAGCCGTACAGGGGCCAGCTCCTACGAGCAGTACTTC. This chain links TRBV11-2 with TRBJ2-7; 7 positions agree with TRBD1. CDR3 length equals 15 residues. Germline values: CDR1 SGHAT, CDR2 FQNNGV. V lost 5 bases to trimming and J lost 0 bases; unmatched junction nucleotides: 7.

A word on this clonotype: A read error may produce the germline difference seen at one junction end. The V and J genes are TRBV6-2 or TRBV6-3 and TRBJ2-3; no definite D call. This CDR3 is built from 13 residues. Per germline, CDR1 MNHEY and CDR2 SVGEGT. The CDR3, as DNA: TGTGCCATCAGTGATAGGCGGACAGATACGCAGTATTTT. Its translation is CAISDRRTDTQYF.

This clonotype came up many times. This chain joins TRBV5-1 and TRBJ1-5, with D uncertain. Germline V lookup: CDR1 SGHRS, CDR2 YFSETQ. The CDR3 runs to 15 residues. V shed 0 bases and J shed 2 bases, with 9 bases lying between them. Here the CDR3 reads CASSLGPTGNQPQHF. The CDR3 bases are TGCGCCAGCAGCTTGGGACCGACGGGCAATCAGCCCCAGCATTTT.

In the case of this clonotype: With a much larger clone just one base away, this may be a read error. The genes are TRBV5-1 and TRBJ2-7; D is possibly TRBD1 or TRBD2 (5 bases each). This CDR3 is 16 amino acids long. Germline CDR1 SGHRS, CDR2 YFSETQ. Trimming left V 4 bases short and J 7 bases short, with 24 bases between. CDR3 nucleotides: TGCGCCAGCAGCCCTCTCTCCTGGGGGAGACATACTGAGCAGTACTTC. Translated: CASSPLSWGRHTEQYF.

In this sample, this clonotype turned up many times. The chain couples TRBV7-9 to TRBJ2-2; D gene unclear. Between the trimmed V and J ends, which lost 11 bases and 0 bases, there was a span of 13 bases. The germline V gene encodes CDR1 SEHNR and CDR2 FQNEAQ (reference sequence). The length of the CDR3 is 14 residues. The CDR3 nucleotides are TGTGCCTCCCGGCCGGACCCGAACACCGGGGAGCTGTTTTTT. Its translation is CASRPDPNTGELFF. The variable domain in full, completed from reference TRBV7-9 and TRBJ2-2, reads DTGVSQNPRHKITKRGQNVTFRCDPISEHNRLYWYRQTLGQGPEFLTYFQNEAQLEKSRLLSDRFSAERPKGSFSTLEIQRTEQGDSAMYLCASRPDPNTGELFFGEGSRLTVL.